This TCR beta chain was recovered during a study of blood T cell repertoires in COVID-19. Across the study: Researchers got acute and convalescent COVID-19 samples from the United States, Italy and Spain. PBMCs, B-cell-depleted T cells, or T cells were the source of the cDNA or gDNA that made up the material.

Original data processing: The assay estimated nucleated cells by amplifying reference gene primers. TCRdb's copy holds only in-frame clones and misses some; the assay was immunoSEQ multiplex PCR. V and J calls and clone size follow that table, whereas D and trimming were derived from the DNA. The table lists over 150,000 clones, approximately 85% of them singletons. This clone was observed a handful of times. Individuals drawn from about 26 US areas were about 18 to 95 years old. This TCR derives from a man between 40 and 49 years old who had recovered from COVID-19. Input material: PBMCs or T cells enriched from blood (not recorded which).

CDR3 amino acids: CASGLVKENSGNTIYF. The CDR3 nucleotides are TGTGCTAGTGGTTTGGTAAAAGAGAATTCTGGAAACACCATATATTTT. This rearrangement joins TRBV12-5 to TRBJ1-3, with D unresolved. Trimming removed 0 bases from V and 1 base from J, with 10 bases in between. The CDR3 runs 16 residues. CDR1 LGHNT and CDR2 FRNRAP come from the germline V gene.